The 7 T cell receptor beta chains in this list originate from one sample, sequenced in a study of T cell repertoires in cytomegalovirus infection. Their antigens are not known. One entry per CDR3 protein results from TCRdb running MiXCR on the reads. The sample lists around 300,000 distinct CDR3 sequences; around 20% were seen once. This specimen was cultured PBMCs, taken from culture after CMV antigen stimulation. The receptors were sampled from a human donor in good health (CMV status not recorded). Some clones in this sample may be carry-over from other donors' samples.

This clonotype was detected only a few times. The V gene is TRBV29-1, the J gene TRBJ2-1; perhaps TRBD2 as D (7 bases). This CDR3 region has 13 residues. Trimming took 7 bases from V and 7 from J, leaving 17 bases between them. CDR1 is SQVTM and CDR2 is ANQGSEA in the germline V gene. The CDR3 is CSARGFSGNEQFF. CDR3 bases: TGCAGCGCCAGGGGATTTAGCGGGAATGAGCAGTTCTTC.

The rearrangement joins TRBV5-1 to TRBJ2-7; 7 bases line up with TRBD1. The length of the CDR3 is 13 residues. Trimming cost V 2 bases and J 6 bases; bases outside gene matches: 5. Germline values: CDR1 SGHRS, CDR2 YFSETQ. The CDR3 region is CASSFGRGSEQYF. CDR3 coding DNA: TGCGCCAGCAGCTTCGGCAGGGGGTCCGAGCAGTACTTC.

The sample holds many counts of this clonotype. The rearrangement joins TRBV12-3 or TRBV12-4 to TRBJ2-3; no firm D call. The length of the CDR3 is 12 residues. The V and J ends lost 3 bases and 7 bases respectively, with 8 bases between them. The CDR3, as DNA: TGTGCCAGCAGTTTCTCCGGTAATACGCAGTATTTT. Its protein product is CASSFSGNTQYF.

In its sample, this clonotype was seen a few times. The chain has TRBV12-3 or TRBV12-4 and TRBJ1-2; TRBD1 might be the D (5 bases). V lost 5 bases and J lost 5, with 9 bases in between. The CDR3 covers 12 residues. The CDR3 bases are TGTGCCAGCAGTCCGACAGAGTATGGCTACACCTTC. Protein sequence: CASSPTEYGYTF.

This clonotype has only a few counts. The J gene is TRBJ1-5, the V gene TRBV6-1; no clear D. V lost 4 bases, J lost 6 bases, and 10 bases lay in between. The CDR3 length is 13 residues. The germline V gene has CDR1 MNHNS and CDR2 SASEGT. CDR3 nucleotide sequence: TGTGCCAGCAGTGCGGAAAGGTCTCAGCCCCAGCATTTT. Amino acid sequence: CASSAERSQPQHF.

The chain employs TRBV28 and TRBJ2-6; D gene uncertain. The CDR3 runs to 17 residues. Trimming pared 4 bases from V and 0 bases from J, leaving 13 bases between. Germline values: CDR1 MDHEN, CDR2 SYDVKM. The CDR3 here is CASSSPQGPSGANVLTF. The CDR3 DNA sequence: TGTGCCAGCAGTTCCCCCCAAGGCCCCTCTGGGGCCAACGTCCTGACTTTC.

The V call is TRBV6-2 or TRBV6-3, the J call TRBJ2-1; TRBD1 matches 11 bases. The CDR3 spans 14 residues. V lost 7 bases, J lost 6 bases, and 5 bases stayed unmatched. Germline CDR1 and CDR2: MNHEY and SVGEGT. CDR3 sequence (DNA): TGTGCCAGCACCGGGACAGGGGGGTTCAATGAGCAGTTCTTC. Its protein is CASTGTGGFNEQFF.